What follows describes a single T cell receptor beta chain. Cohort assignment relied on participant-reported clinical history. Sequenced by immunoSEQ multiplex PCR; TCRdb stores in-frame clones only, minus some. This table holds 320,000 or so clones, around 90% found once. The CDR3 runs 17 residues. V lost 0 bases to trimming and J lost 4 bases; unmatched junction nucleotides: 7. Germline-derived CDR1 and CDR2 are SGDLS and YYNGEE. This record comes from a study of blood T cell repertoires in COVID-19. Study background: In each case, the material was cDNA or gDNA derived from T cells, B-cell-depleted T cells, or PBMCs.

The TCR comes from a man in his fifties or sixties who had recovered from COVID-19. Sequenced input: PBMCs or T cells enriched from blood (not recorded which). V gene TRBV9 combines with J gene TRBJ2-2, with TRBD1 identical over 9 bases. In nucleotides, the CDR3 is TGTGCCAGCAGCGTAGGGGGACAGGGTGCGGTCACCGGGGAGCTGTTTTTT. This translates into CASSVGGQGAVTGELFF.